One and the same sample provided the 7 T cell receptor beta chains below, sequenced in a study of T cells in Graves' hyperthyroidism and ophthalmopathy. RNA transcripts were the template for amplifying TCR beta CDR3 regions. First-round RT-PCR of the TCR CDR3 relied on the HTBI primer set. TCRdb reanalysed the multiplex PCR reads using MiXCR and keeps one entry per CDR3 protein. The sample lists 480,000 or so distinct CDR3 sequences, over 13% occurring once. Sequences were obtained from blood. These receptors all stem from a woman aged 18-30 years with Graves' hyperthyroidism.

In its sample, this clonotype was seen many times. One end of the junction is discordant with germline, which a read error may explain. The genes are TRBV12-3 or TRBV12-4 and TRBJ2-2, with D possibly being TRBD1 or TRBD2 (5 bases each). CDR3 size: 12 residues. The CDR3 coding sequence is TGTGCCGGCAGGGACCACACCGGGGAGCTGTTTTTT. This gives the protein CAGRDHTGELFF.

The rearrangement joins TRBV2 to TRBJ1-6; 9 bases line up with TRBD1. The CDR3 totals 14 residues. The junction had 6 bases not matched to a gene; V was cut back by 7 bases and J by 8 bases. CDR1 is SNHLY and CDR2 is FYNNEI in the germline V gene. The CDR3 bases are TGTGCCAGCATGAGGGGACAGGGTGATTCACCCCTCCACTTT. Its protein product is CASMRGQGDSPLHF.

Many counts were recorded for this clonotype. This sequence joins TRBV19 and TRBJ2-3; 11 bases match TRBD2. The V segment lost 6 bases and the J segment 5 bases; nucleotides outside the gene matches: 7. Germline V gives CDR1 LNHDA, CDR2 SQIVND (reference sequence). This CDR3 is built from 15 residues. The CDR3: CASRPLAGGEDTQYF. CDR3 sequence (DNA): TGTGCCAGTAGACCGCTAGCGGGAGGAGAAGATACGCAGTATTTT.

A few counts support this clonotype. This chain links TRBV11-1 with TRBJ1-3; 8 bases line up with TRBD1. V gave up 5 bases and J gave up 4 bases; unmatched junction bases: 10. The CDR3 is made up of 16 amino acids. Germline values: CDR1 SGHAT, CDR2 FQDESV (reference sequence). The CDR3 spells CASSLRDRTDGNTIYF. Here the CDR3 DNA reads TGTGCCAGCAGCCTTCGGGACAGGACTGACGGAAACACCATATATTTT.

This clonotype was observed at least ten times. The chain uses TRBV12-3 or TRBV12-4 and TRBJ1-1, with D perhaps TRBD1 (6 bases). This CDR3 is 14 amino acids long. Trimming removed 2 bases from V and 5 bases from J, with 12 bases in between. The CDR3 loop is CASSLTGAGTEAFF. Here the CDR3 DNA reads TGTGCCAGCAGTTTAACGGGGGCTGGGACTGAAGCTTTCTTT.

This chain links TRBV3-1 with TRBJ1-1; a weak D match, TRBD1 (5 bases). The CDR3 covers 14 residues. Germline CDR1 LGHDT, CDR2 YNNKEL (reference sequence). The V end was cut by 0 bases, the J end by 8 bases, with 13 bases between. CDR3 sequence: CASSQEFFRVEAFF. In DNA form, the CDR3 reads TGTGCCAGCAGCCAAGAATTCTTCAGGGTCGAAGCTTTCTTT.

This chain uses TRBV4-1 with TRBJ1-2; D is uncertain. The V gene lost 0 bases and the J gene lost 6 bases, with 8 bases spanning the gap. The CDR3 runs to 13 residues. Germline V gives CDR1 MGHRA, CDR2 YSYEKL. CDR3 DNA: TGCGCCAGCAGCCAAGAACTACTTGATGGCTACACCTTC. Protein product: CASSQELLDGYTF.